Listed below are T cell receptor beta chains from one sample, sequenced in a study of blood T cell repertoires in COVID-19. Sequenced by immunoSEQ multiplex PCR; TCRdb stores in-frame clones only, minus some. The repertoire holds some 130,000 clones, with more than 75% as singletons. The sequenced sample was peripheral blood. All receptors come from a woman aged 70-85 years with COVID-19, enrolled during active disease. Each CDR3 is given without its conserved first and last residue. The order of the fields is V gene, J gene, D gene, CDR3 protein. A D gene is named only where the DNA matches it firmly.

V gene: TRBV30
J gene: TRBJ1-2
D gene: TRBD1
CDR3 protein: AWSFRRGFGYT

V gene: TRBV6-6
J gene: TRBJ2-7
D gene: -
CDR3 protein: ASSSGFGYYEQY

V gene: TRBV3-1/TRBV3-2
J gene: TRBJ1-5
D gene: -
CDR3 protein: ASSLDSAGQPQH

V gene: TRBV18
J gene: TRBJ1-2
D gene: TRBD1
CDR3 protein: ASSPQGQGAHGYT

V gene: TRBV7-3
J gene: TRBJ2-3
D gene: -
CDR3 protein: ASKLSRTEDTQY

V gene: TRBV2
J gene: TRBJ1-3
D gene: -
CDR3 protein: ASSDWQGGGNTIY

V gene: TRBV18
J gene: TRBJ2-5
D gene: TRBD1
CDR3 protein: ASSPRDRGYRETQY

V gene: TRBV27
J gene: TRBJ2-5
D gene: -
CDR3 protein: ASSSDSGQETQY

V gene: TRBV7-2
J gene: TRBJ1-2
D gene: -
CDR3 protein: ASSLARGYT

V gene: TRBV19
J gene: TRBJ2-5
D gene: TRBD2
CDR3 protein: ASSRTSGEQETQY

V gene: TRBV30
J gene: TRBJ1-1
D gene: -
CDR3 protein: ARKKDSNTEAF

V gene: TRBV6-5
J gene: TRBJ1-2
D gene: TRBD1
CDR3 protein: ASRRPGQDYGYT

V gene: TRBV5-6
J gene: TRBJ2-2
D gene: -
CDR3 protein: ASSLEFGGSGELF

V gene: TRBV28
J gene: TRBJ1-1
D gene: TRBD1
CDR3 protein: ASSLPTGAANTEAF

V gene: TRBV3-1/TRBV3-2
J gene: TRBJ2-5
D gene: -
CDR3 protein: ASSPDRGGRFQETQY

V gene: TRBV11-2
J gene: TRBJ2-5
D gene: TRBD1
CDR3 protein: ASSLLQGASGETQY

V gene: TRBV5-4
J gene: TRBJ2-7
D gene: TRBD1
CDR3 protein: ASSLDRGYEQY

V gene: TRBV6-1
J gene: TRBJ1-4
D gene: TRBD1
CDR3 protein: ASSEATGSGEKLF

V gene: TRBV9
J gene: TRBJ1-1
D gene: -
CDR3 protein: ASSVIAQNTEAF

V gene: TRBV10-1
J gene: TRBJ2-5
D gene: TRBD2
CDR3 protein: ASSGRTSGEVETQY

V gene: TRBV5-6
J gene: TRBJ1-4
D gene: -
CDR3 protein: ASSRPREAGGEKLF

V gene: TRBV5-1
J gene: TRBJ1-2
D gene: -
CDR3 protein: ASSLEADSYGYT

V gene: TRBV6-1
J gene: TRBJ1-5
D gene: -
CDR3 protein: ASSDPPGNQPQH